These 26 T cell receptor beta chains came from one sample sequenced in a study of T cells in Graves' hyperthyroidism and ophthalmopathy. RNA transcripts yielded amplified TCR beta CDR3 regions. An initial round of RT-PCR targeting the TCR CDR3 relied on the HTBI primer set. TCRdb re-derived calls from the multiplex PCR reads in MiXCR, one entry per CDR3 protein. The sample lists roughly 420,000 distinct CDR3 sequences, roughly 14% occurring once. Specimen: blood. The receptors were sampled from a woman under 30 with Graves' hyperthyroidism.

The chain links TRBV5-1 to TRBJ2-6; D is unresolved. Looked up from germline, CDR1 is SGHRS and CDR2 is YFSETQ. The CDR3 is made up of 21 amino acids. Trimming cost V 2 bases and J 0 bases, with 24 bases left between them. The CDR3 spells CASSLEIVGLGRTSGANVLTF. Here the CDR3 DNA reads TGCGCCAGCAGCTTAGAGATCGTGGGGTTGGGTCGGACCTCTGGGGCCAACGTCCTGACTTTC.

CDR3 nucleotide sequence: TGTGCCAGCAGTGAGATAACCGGGGAGCTGTTTTTT. Residues: CASSEITGELFF. The chain recombines TRBV25-1 with TRBJ2-2; no clear D gene. The germline V gene encodes CDR1 MGHDK and CDR2 SYGVNS. This CDR3 has 12 amino acids. V lost 3 bases to trimming and J lost 5 bases, with 4 bases between them.

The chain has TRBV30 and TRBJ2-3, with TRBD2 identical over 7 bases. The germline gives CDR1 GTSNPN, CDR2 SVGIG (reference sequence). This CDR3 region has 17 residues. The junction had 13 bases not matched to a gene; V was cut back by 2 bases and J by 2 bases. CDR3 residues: CAWSLFGVSGDTDTQYF. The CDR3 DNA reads TGTGCCTGGAGTTTGTTCGGTGTGAGCGGGGACACAGATACGCAGTATTTT. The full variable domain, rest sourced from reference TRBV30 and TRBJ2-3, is SQTIHQWPATLVQPVGSPLSLECTVEGTSNPNLYWYRQAAGRGLQLLFYSVGIGQISSEVPQNLSASRPQDRQFILSSKKLLLSDSGFYLCAWSLFGVSGDTDTQYFGPGTRLTVL.

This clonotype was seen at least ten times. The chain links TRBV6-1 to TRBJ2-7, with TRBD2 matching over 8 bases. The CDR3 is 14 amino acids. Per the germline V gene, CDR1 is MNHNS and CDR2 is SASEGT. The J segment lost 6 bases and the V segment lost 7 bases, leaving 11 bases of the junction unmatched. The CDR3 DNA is TGTGCCAGCACTGACGGGAGGGCCGGCCGCGAGCAGTACTTC. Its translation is CASTDGRAGREQYF.

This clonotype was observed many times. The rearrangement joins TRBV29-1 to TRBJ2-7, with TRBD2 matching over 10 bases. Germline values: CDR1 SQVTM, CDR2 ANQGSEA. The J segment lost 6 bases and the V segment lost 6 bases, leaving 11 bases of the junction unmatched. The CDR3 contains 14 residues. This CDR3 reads CSVASSGSSGEQYF. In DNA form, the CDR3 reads TGCAGCGTGGCATCTAGCGGGAGTAGTGGCGAGCAGTACTTC.

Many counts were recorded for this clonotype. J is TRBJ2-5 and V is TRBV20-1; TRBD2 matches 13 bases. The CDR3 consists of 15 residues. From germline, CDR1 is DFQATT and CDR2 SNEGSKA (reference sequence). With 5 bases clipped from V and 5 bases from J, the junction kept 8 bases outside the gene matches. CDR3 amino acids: CSASRLAGGWETQYF. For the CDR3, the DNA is TGCAGTGCTTCTCGACTAGCGGGGGGTTGGGAGACCCAGTACTTC.

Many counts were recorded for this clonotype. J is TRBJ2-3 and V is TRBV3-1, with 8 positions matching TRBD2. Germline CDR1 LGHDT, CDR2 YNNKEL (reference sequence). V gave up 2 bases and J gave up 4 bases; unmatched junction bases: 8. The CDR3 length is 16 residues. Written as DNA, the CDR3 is TGTGCCAGCAGCCAAAGCGTTCTAGCGGGCGCAGATACGCAGTATTTT. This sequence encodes CASSQSVLAGADTQYF.

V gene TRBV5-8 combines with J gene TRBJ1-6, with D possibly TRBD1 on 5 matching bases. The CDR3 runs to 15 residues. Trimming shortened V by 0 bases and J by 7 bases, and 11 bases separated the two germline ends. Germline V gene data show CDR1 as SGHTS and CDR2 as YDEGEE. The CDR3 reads CASSLETAPNSPLHF. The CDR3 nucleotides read TGTGCCAGCAGCTTGGAGACAGCCCCAAATTCACCCCTCCACTTT.

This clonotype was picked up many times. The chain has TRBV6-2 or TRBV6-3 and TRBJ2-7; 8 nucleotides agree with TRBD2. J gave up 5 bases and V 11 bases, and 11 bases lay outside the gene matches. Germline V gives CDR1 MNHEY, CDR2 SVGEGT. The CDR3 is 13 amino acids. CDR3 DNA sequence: TGTGCCGGCCGGGGGGGTCATCACGACGAGCAGTACTTC. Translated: CAGRGGHHDEQYF.

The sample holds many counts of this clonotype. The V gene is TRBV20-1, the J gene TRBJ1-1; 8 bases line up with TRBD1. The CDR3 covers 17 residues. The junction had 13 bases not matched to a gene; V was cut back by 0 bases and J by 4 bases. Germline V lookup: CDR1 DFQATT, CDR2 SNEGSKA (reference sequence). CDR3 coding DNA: TGCAGTGCTAGAGATTTCCGCGGACAGGGAAAGGGCACTGAAGCTTTCTTT. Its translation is CSARDFRGQGKGTEAFF.

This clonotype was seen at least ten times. As DNA, the CDR3 is TGTGCCAGCAGCTTGAGGGTCGGACAGAACACTGAAGCTTTCTTT. This translates into CASSLRVGQNTEAFF. The rearrangement joins TRBV7-9 to TRBJ1-1; perhaps TRBD1 as D (5 bases). This CDR3 contains 15 residues. V was trimmed by 3 bases and J by 1 base, leaving 12 bases between them. Germline loops: CDR1 SEHNR, CDR2 FQNEAQ (reference sequence).

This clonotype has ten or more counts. DNA of the CDR3: TGTGCCAGCAGCCCGGGGAGGGCCCACACAGATACGCAGTATTTT. It specifies CASSPGRAHTDTQYF. The chain recombines TRBV28 with TRBJ2-3; TRBD2 matches 7 bases. The CDR3 covers 15 residues. Trimming took 6 bases from V and 2 from J; bases not matched to a gene: 8. Germline V gene data show CDR1 as MDHEN and CDR2 as SYDVKM. Full variable domain (remainder filled in from reference TRBV28 and TRBJ2-3): DVKVTQSSRYLVKRTGEKVFLECVQDMDHENMFWYRQDPGLGLRLIYFSYDVKMKEKGDIPEGYSVSREKKERFSLILESASTNQTSMYLCASSPGRAHTDTQYFGPGTRLTVL.

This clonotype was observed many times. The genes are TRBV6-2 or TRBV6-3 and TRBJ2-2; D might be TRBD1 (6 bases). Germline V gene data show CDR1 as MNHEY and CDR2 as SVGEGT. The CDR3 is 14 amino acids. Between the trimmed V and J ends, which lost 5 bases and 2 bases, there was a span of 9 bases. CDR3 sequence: CASSLQGNTGELFF. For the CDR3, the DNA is TGTGCCAGCAGTCTACAGGGAAACACCGGGGAGCTGTTTTTT.

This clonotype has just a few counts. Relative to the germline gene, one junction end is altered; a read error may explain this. The CDR3 protein is CASSPSTGTAEFRF. CDR3 in DNA: TGTGCCAGCAGCCCCTCGACCGGGACAGCGGAATTCCGCTTC. The chain recombines TRBV11-2 with TRBJ2-1; 7 bases are a match to TRBD1. This CDR3 has 14 amino acids. Germline assignment: CDR1 SGHAT and CDR2 FQNNGV.

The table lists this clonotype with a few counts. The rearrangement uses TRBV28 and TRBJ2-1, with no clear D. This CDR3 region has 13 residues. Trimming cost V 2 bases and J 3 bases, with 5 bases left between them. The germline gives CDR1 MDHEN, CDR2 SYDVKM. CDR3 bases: TGTGCCAGCAGTTTACCTCTCTACAATGAGCAGTTCTTC. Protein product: CASSLPLYNEQFF.

The CDR3, as DNA: TGTGCCTGGAGTGTACAGGACAGGGTCTCAGAGACCCAGTACTTC. Translating it yields CAWSVQDRVSETQYF. The rearrangement uses TRBV30 and TRBJ2-5; the match to TRBD1 covers 8 bases. The germline CDR1 and CDR2 sequences are GTSNPN and SVGIG (reference sequence). The CDR3 is 15 amino acids. V lost 0 bases to trimming and J lost 4 bases; unmatched junction nucleotides: 7.

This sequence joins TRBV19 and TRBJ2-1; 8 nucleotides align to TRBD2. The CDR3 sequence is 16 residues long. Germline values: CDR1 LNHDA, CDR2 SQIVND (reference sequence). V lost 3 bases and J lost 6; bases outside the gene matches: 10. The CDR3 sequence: CASSMSGSSFSNEQFF. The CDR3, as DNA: TGTGCCAGTAGTATGAGCGGGAGCTCGTTTTCCAATGAGCAGTTCTTC. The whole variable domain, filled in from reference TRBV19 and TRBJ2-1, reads DGGITQSPKYLFRKEGQNVTLSCEQNLNHDAMYWYRQDPGQGLRLIYYSQIVNDFQKGDIAEGYSVSREKKESFPLTVTSAQKNPTAFYLCASSMSGSSFSNEQFFGPGTRLTVL.

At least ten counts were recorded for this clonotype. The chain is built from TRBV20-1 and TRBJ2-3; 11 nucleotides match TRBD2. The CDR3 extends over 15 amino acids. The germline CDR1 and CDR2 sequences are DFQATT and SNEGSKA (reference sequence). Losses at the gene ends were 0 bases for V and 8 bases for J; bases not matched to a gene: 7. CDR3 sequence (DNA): TGCAGTGCTAGAGATCATAGCGGGAGGGCAGGTACGCAGTATTTT. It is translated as CSARDHSGRAGTQYF.

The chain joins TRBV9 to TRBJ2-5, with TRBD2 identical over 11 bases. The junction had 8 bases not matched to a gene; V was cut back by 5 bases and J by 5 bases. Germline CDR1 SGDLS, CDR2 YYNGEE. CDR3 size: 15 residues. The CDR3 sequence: CASSFSGGAAETQYF. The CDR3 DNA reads TGTGCCAGCAGTTTTAGCGGGGGGGCCGCCGAGACCCAGTACTTC.

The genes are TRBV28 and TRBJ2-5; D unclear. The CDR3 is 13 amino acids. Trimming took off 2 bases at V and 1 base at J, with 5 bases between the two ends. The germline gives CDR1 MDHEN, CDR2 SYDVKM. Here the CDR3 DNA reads TGTGCCAGCAGTTTAACCAGCCAAGAGACCCAGTACTTC. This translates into CASSLTSQETQYF.

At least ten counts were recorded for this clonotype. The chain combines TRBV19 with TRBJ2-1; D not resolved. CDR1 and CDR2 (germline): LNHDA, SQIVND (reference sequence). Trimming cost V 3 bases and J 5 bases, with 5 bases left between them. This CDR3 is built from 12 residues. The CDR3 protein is CASSITNNEQFF. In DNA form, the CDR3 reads TGTGCCAGTAGTATCACCAACAATGAGCAGTTCTTC.

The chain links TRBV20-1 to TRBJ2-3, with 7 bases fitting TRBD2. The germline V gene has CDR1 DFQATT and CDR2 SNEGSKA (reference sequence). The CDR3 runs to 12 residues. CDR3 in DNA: TGCAGCGCAGGACTAGTCACAGATACGCAGTATTTT. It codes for CSAGLVTDTQYF.

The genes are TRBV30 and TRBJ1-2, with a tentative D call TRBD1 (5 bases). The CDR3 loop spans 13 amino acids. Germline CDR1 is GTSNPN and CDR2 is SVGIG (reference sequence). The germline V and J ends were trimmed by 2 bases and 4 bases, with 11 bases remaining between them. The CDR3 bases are TGTGCCTGGAGTATGCAGGGAGGCTATGGCTACACCTTC. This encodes CAWSMQGGYGYTF.

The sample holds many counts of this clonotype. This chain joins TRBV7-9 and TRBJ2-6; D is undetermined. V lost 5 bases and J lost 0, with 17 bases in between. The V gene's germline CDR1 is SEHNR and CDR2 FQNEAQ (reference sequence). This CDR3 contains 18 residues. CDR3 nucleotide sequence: TGTGCCAGCAGCCGACGGACGGAAGCGATCTCTGGGGCCAACGTCCTGACTTTC. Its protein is CASSRRTEAISGANVLTF. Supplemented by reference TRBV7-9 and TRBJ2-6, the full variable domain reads DTGVSQNPRHKITKRGQNVTFRCDPISEHNRLYWYRQTLGQGPEFLTYFQNEAQLEKSRLLSDRFSAERPKGSFSTLEIQRTEQGDSAMYLCASSRRTEAISGANVLTFGAGSRLTVL.

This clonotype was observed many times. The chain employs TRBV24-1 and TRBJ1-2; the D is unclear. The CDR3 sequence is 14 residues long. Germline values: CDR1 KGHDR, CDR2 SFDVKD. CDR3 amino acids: CADTRRAVDDGYTF. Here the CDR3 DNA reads TGTGCTGACACTCGACGGGCGGTGGACGATGGCTACACCTTC.

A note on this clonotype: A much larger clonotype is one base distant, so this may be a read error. CDR3 nucleotide sequence: TGTGCCTGGAGTGGGTCGGGCCAAGAGACCCAGTTCTTC. Protein: CAWSGSGQETQFF. The V gene is TRBV30, the J gene TRBJ2-5; D is undetermined. TRBJ2-1 explains the end of the DNA better; the J call may be wrong. From germline, CDR1 is GTSNPN and CDR2 SVGIG (reference sequence). CDR3 length: 13 residues.